The 24 T cell receptor beta chains in this list originate from one sample, sequenced in a study of blood T cell repertoires in COVID-19. Some clones are missing from TCRdb's copy, which holds only in-frame ones; the method was immunoSEQ multiplex PCR. The table lists about 430,000 clones, around 89% of them singletons, with around 0.97% in the top ten. The sequenced material came from PBMCs or T cells enriched from blood (not recorded which). Source of these receptors: a woman aged 25 to 45 with acute COVID-19.

The V and J genes are TRBV18 and TRBJ1-5; the match to TRBD1 covers 7 bases. This CDR3 spans 16 amino acids. The V segment lost 2 bases and the J segment 3 bases; nucleotides outside the gene matches: 7. Looked up from germline, CDR1 is KGHSH and CDR2 is LQKENI. CDR3 DNA: TGTGCCAGCTCACCAACCCAGGGGGAGACCAATCAGCCCCAGCATTTT. Translating gives CASSPTQGETNQPQHF.

The CDR3 nucleotides are TGCAGCGTTGAATCGGGGTCTCATGAAAAACTGTTTTTT. Residues: CSVESGSHEKLFF. This sequence joins TRBV29-1 and TRBJ1-4; D is uncertain. The CDR3 totals 13 residues. The germline V gene encodes CDR1 SQVTM and CDR2 ANQGSEA. The V end was cut by 2 bases, the J end by 6 bases, with 10 bases between.

The chain carries TRBV5-5 and TRBJ2-5, with a possible D match to TRBD2 (5 bases). V gave up 3 bases and J gave up 1 base, with 19 bases separating them. Germline CDR1 reads SGHKS; CDR2 reads YYEKEE (reference sequence). CDR3 length equals 17 residues. The DNA for the CDR3 is TGTGCCAGCAGCTCGGTGGGCCAGAGAGCGGTCCAAGAGACCCAGTACTTC. Amino acid sequence: CASSSVGQRAVQETQYF.

The rearrangement joins TRBV30 to TRBJ2-7, with TRBD1 identical over 9 bases. This CDR3 has 14 residues. Trimming took 2 bases from V and 5 from J; bases not matched to a gene: 7. Germline CDR1 is GTSNPN and CDR2 is SVGIG (reference sequence). The CDR3 DNA sequence: TGTGCCTGGAGTCTCGGAGACAGGGGGAACGAGCAGTACTTC. This translates into CAWSLGDRGNEQYF.

This rearrangement joins TRBV9 to TRBJ2-2; 7 positions agree with TRBD1. CDR1 and CDR2 from the germline V gene are SGDLS and YYNGEE. Losses at the gene ends were 4 bases for V and 5 bases for J; bases not matched to a gene: 8. The CDR3 is 15 amino acids. CDR3 nucleotide sequence: TGTGCCAGCAGCTATACCGACAGGGCGACCGGGGAGCTGTTTTTT. Its translation: CASSYTDRATGELFF.

The rearrangement links TRBV7-9 to TRBJ1-2, with D unclear. V lost 4 bases, J lost 6 bases, and 15 bases lay in between. CDR1 is SEHNR, CDR2 FQNEAQ, per germline (reference sequence). This CDR3 has 14 residues. CDR3 nucleotides: TGTGCCAGCAGCTCAAGCACCGGGATTGATGGCTACACCTTC. Translating it yields CASSSSTGIDGYTF. The entire variable domain, with the rest obtained from reference TRBV7-9 and TRBJ1-2, is as follows: DTGVSQNPRHKITKRGQNVTFRCDPISEHNRLYWYRQTLGQGPEFLTYFQNEAQLEKSRLLSDRFSAERPKGSFSTLEIQRTEQGDSAMYLCASSSSTGIDGYTFGSGTRLTVV.

The chain joins TRBV19 to TRBJ1-5, with TRBD1 matching over 8 bases. V was pared by 1 base and J by 4 bases, with 9 bases of the junction left unmatched. CDR3 size: 17 residues. Germline CDR1 LNHDA, CDR2 SQIVND (reference sequence). The CDR3 here is CASSIAARTGLNQPQHF. The CDR3 coding sequence is TGTGCCAGTAGTATAGCCGCCAGGACAGGGTTGAATCAGCCCCAGCATTTT.

This sequence joins TRBV12-3 or TRBV12-4 and TRBJ2-1; D not certain. V shed 1 base and J shed 9 bases, with 10 bases lying between them. There are 13 residues in the CDR3. As DNA, the CDR3 is TGTGCCAGCAGTTTAGTTAAAGCAGGTGAGCAGTTCTTC. Translating gives CASSLVKAGEQFF.

The chain is built from TRBV10-1 and TRBJ2-2, with a weak D call TRBD2 (6 bases). Germline V CDR1 and CDR2: WNHNN, SYGVQD (reference sequence). V dropped 0 bases and J dropped 3 bases, with 14 bases sitting between them. The CDR3 totals 17 residues. DNA of the CDR3: TGCGCCAGCAGTGAGTCATGGGGCAGGGAGGACACCGGGGAGCTGTTTTTT. Amino acid sequence: CASSESWGREDTGELFF.

The chain employs TRBV3-1 (or the pseudogene TRBV3-2) and TRBJ1-2; possible D gene TRBD1, 6 bases. The CDR3 is made up of 14 amino acids. Germline V gene sequence: CDR1 LGHDT, CDR2 YNNKEL (reference sequence). V dropped 4 bases and J dropped 8 bases, with 17 bases sitting between them. The chain's CDR3 is CASSPSVGGRGYTF. The CDR3 DNA follows: TGTGCCAGCAGCCCATCCGTGGGGGGGCGAGGCTACACCTTC.

The chain combines TRBV30 with TRBJ2-7; 10 bases map to TRBD1. This CDR3 has 15 residues. Germline CDR1 reads GTSNPN; CDR2 reads SVGIG (reference sequence). Unmatched junction bases numbered 9, after V lost 1 base and J lost 6 bases. The CDR3 here is CAWSGRGTGDAEQYF. The CDR3 DNA follows: TGTGCCTGGAGTGGTCGCGGGACAGGGGACGCCGAGCAGTACTTC. The whole variable domain, remainder taken from reference TRBV30 and TRBJ2-7, is SQTIHQWPATLVQPVGSPLSLECTVEGTSNPNLYWYRQAAGRGLQLLFYSVGIGQISSEVPQNLSASRPQDRQFILSSKKLLLSDSGFYLCAWSGRGTGDAEQYFGPGTRLTVT.

The J gene is TRBJ2-1, the V gene TRBV19, with 7 bases lining up with TRBD1. Germline-derived CDR1 and CDR2 are LNHDA and SQIVND (reference sequence). With 1 base clipped from V and 6 bases from J, the junction kept 9 bases outside the gene matches. The CDR3 is 16 residues long. The CDR3 nucleotides are TGTGCCAGTAGTATAGGGCGACAGGGTGCCCCCAATGAGCAGTTCTTC. Its translation is CASSIGRQGAPNEQFF.

The CDR3 coding sequence is TGTGCCAGCAGCGGACCGGGGACAGGGAGTCGCTCCTATAATTCACCCCTCCACTTT. It is translated as CASSGPGTGSRSYNSPLHF. The chain has TRBV3-1 (or the pseudogene TRBV3-2) and TRBJ1-6; TRBD1 agrees at 9 bases. V was pared by 5 bases and J by 0 bases, with 11 bases of the junction left unmatched. This CDR3 contains 19 residues. Germline-derived CDR1 and CDR2 are LGHDT and YNNKEL (reference sequence).

The J gene is TRBJ2-3, the V gene TRBV12-5, with 10 bases aligning to TRBD2. Germline assignment: CDR1 LGHNT and CDR2 FRNRAP. The CDR3 is 14 amino acids. V lost 4 bases and J lost 14; bases outside the gene matches: 12. The CDR3 nucleotides are TGTGCTAGTGGTTCAGAGGGGCTAGCGGGGGCAACGTATTTT. It codes for CASGSEGLAGATYF.

The V and J genes are TRBV6-5 and TRBJ2-3; possibly TRBD2 for D (5 bases). The CDR3 loop spans 14 amino acids. The V end lost 6 bases, the J end lost 1 base, and 11 bases lay between the germline ends. CDR1 and CDR2 (germline): MNHEY, SVGAGI. Here the CDR3 DNA reads TGTGCCAGCAGATTACTAGGCGGCACAGATACGCAGTATTTT. This sequence encodes CASRLLGGTDTQYF.

The chain employs TRBV12-3 or TRBV12-4 and TRBJ2-7, with no clear D. Trimming left V 5 bases short and J 7 bases short, with 15 bases between. CDR3 length: 13 residues. The CDR3, as DNA: TGTGCCAGCAGTCCCCCCGCGCCTTGGGAGCAGTACTTC. It is translated as CASSPPAPWEQYF.

This clone was observed a handful of times. Here the CDR3 DNA reads TGCGCCAGCAGCCAAGAGAACGGGGGGGGAGATGAGCAGTTCTTC. Protein sequence: CASSQENGGGDEQFF. V gene TRBV4-3 combines with J gene TRBJ2-1; TRBD2 agrees at 8 bases. The germline CDR1 and CDR2 sequences are LGHNA and YSLEER. The CDR3 extends over 15 amino acids. The trim removed 0 bases at V and 8 bases at J, leaving 6 bases unmatched.

Here the CDR3 reads CASSRQGLTEQFF. The CDR3 coding sequence is TGTGCCAGCAGCCGACAGGGTCTGACCGAGCAGTTCTTC. The rearrangement joins TRBV7-6 to TRBJ2-1; 7 nucleotides match TRBD1. With 5 bases clipped from V and 10 bases from J, the junction kept 8 bases outside the gene matches. Per germline, CDR1 SGHVS and CDR2 FNYEAQ. The CDR3 is 13 amino acids.

The chain recombines TRBV5-1 with TRBJ1-1; possibly TRBD1 for D (5 bases). CDR3 length equals 15 residues. Trimming removed 0 bases from V and 0 bases from J, with 9 bases in between. Germline CDR1 SGHRS, CDR2 YFSETQ. DNA for the CDR3: TGCGCCAGCAGCTTGGCCAAGGGGCTGAACACTGAAGCTTTCTTT. Its translation: CASSLAKGLNTEAFF.

V usage is TRBV7-9 and J usage is TRBJ1-4; D is possibly TRBD1 (5 bases). Germline-derived CDR1 and CDR2 are SEHNR and FQNEAQ (reference sequence). The ends were cut back, 1 base at V and 8 bases at J, with 14 bases in the middle. This CDR3 comprises 15 residues. The CDR3 is CASSLGQGLGEKLFF. For the CDR3, the DNA is TGTGCCAGCAGCTTAGGGCAGGGCCTTGGCGAAAAACTGTTTTTT.

This clone has a single count. J is TRBJ1-5 and V is TRBV7-2, with 8 bases that match TRBD1. This CDR3 has 14 residues. The ends lost 5 bases at V and 4 bases at J; junction bases unmatched: 4. Germline assignment: CDR1 SGHTA and CDR2 FQGNSA. For the CDR3, the DNA is TGTGCCAGCAGCGTTAGACAGGGGAATCAGCCCCAGCATTTT. This sequence encodes CASSVRQGNQPQHF.

The gene calls are TRBV2 and TRBJ1-4; TRBD1 agrees at 10 bases. V dropped 4 bases and J dropped 6; count of bases not matched to a gene: 11. CDR1 is SNHLY and CDR2 is FYNNEI in the germline V gene. CDR3 size: 17 residues. Here the CDR3 DNA reads TGTGCCAGCAGTGCCAATCCGGACAGGGGGTTGGATGAAAAACTGTTTTTT. It yields the protein CASSANPDRGLDEKLFF.

The V call is TRBV30, the J call TRBJ1-4; weak D call: TRBD1 (6 bases). The CDR3 extends over 15 amino acids. V lost 5 bases, J lost 6 bases, and 19 bases lay in between. CDR1 GTSNPN and CDR2 SVGIG come from the germline V gene (reference sequence). The CDR3 sequence: CAWGGRGAQDEKLFF. The CDR3 nucleotides read TGTGCCTGGGGAGGGCGGGGGGCACAAGATGAAAAACTGTTTTTT.

The CDR3 region has the DNA TGCGCCAGCAGCTTGTCGGGACAGGTATCACATGAGCAGTTCTTC. This encodes CASSLSGQVSHEQFF. The V call is TRBV5-1, the J call TRBJ2-1; 8 bases agree with TRBD1. The V gene end was trimmed by 1 base and the J gene end by 8 bases; junction bases not matched to a gene: 8. Germline loops: CDR1 SGHRS, CDR2 YFSETQ. The CDR3 is 15 amino acids.